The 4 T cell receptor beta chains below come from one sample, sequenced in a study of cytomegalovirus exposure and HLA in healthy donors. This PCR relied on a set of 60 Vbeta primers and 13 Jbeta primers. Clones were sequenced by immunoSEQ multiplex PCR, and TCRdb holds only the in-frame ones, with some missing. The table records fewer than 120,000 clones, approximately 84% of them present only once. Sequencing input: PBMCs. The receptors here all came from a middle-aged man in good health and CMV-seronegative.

CDR3 protein: CASRGSPYNEQFF. As DNA, the CDR3 is TGTGCCAGCAGGGGCAGTCCCTACAATGAGCAGTTCTTC. The J gene is TRBJ2-1, the V gene TRBV2; no definite D call. This CDR3 contains 13 residues. V shed 6 bases and J shed 2 bases, with 8 bases lying between them. Germline V CDR1 and CDR2: SNHLY, FYNNEI.

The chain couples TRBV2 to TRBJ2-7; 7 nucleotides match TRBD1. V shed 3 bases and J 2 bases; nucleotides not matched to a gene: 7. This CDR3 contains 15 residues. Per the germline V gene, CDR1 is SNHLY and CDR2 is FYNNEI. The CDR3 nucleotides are TGTGCCAGCAGTGAGGGACAGAGGGGTCCCTACGAGCAGTACTTC. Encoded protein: CASSEGQRGPYEQYF.

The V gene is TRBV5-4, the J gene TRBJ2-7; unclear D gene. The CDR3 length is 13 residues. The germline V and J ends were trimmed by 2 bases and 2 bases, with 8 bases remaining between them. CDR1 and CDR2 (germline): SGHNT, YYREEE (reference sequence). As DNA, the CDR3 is TGTGCCAGCAGCTTAAACAGTGCCTACGAGCAGTACTTC. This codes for CASSLNSAYEQYF.

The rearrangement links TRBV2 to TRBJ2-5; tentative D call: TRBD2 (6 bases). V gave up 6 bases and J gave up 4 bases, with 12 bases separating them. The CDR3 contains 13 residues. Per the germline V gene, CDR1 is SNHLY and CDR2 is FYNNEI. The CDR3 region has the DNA TGTGCCAGCAGAAAGGGAGGAAGAGAGACCCAGTACTTC. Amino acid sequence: CASRKGGRETQYF.